This passage covers 9 T cell receptor beta chains from one sample sequenced in a study. Via MiXCR, TCRdb re-called the reads, giving one row per CDR3 protein. The sample lists about 15,000 distinct CDR3 sequences; about 38% were seen once. Sequenced input: blood. These receptor sequences come from a human donor.

This sequence joins TRBV4-3 and TRBJ2-7; TRBD1 or TRBD2 may be the D gene (5 bases each). This CDR3 contains 17 residues. Germline CDR1 is LGHNA and CDR2 is YSLEER. Between the trimmed V and J ends, which lost 0 bases and 7 bases, there was a span of 22 bases. The CDR3 loop reads CASSQDFRTLSSGEQYF. The CDR3 DNA is TGCGCCAGCAGCCAAGATTTCAGGACACTGTCGTCGGGGGAGCAGTACTTC.

This clonotype qualifies as medium-sized. The chain links TRBV28 to TRBJ2-2, with TRBD1 as a possible D gene (6 bases). Germline CDR1 reads MDHEN; CDR2 reads SYDVKM. The CDR3 length is 13 residues. The V end lost 5 bases, the J end lost 5 bases, and 9 bases lay between the germline ends. The CDR3 loop reads CASSPRGTGELFF. CDR3 bases: TGTGCCAGCAGTCCCAGGGGTACCGGGGAGCTGTTTTTT.

This clonotype was observed a few times. J is TRBJ2-1 and V is TRBV14, with TRBD1 matching 8 bases. V shed 4 bases and J 9 bases; nucleotides not matched to a gene: 8. The CDR3 is 14 amino acids. Per the germline V gene, CDR1 is SGHDN and CDR2 is FVKESK. The CDR3 nucleotides read TGTGCCAGCAGCCCTCGACAGGGGTCGAGTGAGCAGTTCTTC. Protein sequence: CASSPRQGSSEQFF.

Regarding this clonotype: Just one base apart from a much larger clone, this may be a read error. The chain joins TRBV14 to TRBJ2-7; possibly TRBD2 for D (5 bases). The germline V and J ends were trimmed by 1 base and 7 bases, with 8 bases remaining between them. Germline V gene data show CDR1 as SGHDN and CDR2 as FVKESK. The CDR3 is 12 amino acids. The CDR3 DNA reads as TGTGCCAGCAGCCAAGTCCCGGGGGAGCAGTACTTC. Amino acid sequence: CASSQVPGEQYF.

There are a few counts of this clonotype. V is TRBV20-1 and J is TRBJ1-2; 8 bases map to TRBD1. Germline CDR1 and CDR2: DFQATT and SNEGSKA (reference sequence). V was clipped by 1 base and J by 1 base; unmatched bases: 8. This CDR3 region has 16 residues. This chain's CDR3 is CSARGDRGLINYGYTF. CDR3 nucleotide sequence: TGCAGTGCTAGAGGAGACAGGGGCCTCATTAACTATGGCTACACCTTC.

The rearrangement joins TRBV11-2 to TRBJ2-2; TRBD2 aligns across 13 bases. The ends lost 6 bases at V and 3 bases at J; junction bases unmatched: 28. Germline CDR1 and CDR2: SGHAT and FQNNGV. CDR3 length: 24 amino acids. The CDR3 DNA is TGTGCCAGCAGTTCGATAAGCGGCCGCCATGGAGGGACTAGCGGGATATTCTACACCGGGGAGCTGTTTTTT. It yields the protein CASSSISGRHGGTSGIFYTGELFF. The complete variable domain, with remaining parts taken from reference TRBV11-2 and TRBJ2-2, reads EAGVAQSPRYKIIEKRQSVAFWCNPISGHATLYWYQQILGQGPKLLIQFQNNGVVDDSQLPKDRFSAERLKGVDSTLKIQPAKLEDSAVYLCASSSISGRHGGTSGIFYTGELFFGEGSRLTVL.

On this clonotype itself: A much larger clone sits a single nucleotide away, making a read error possible. The CDR3 region has the DNA TGTGCCAGCAGCGCGCAGGAAGTGGAGCTGTTTTTT. It codes for CASSAQEVELFF. The rearrangement uses TRBV7-4 and TRBJ2-2; unclear D gene. V was trimmed by 5 bases and J by 10 bases, leaving 11 bases between them. Germline loops: CDR1 SGHVT, CDR2 SQSDAQ. The CDR3 has 12 amino acids.

This chain connects TRBV29-1 to TRBJ2-1, with TRBD2 as a possible D gene (6 bases). Trimming shortened V by 8 bases and J by 3 bases, and 11 bases separated the two germline ends. In germline, CDR1 is SQVTM, CDR2 ANQGSEA. This CDR3 has 12 residues. CDR3 in DNA: TGCAGCACATTTAGCGGCTACAATGAGCAGTTCTTC. It specifies CSTFSGYNEQFF.

The chain combines TRBV5-1 with TRBJ1-2; 11 nucleotides agree with TRBD1. V lost 3 bases and J lost 2; bases outside the gene matches: 3. This CDR3 contains 15 residues. The germline gives CDR1 SGHRS, CDR2 YFSETQ. CDR3 in DNA: TGCGCCAGCAGCTCCGGGGACAGGGGGAACTATGGCTACACCTTC. Translating it yields CASSSGDRGNYGYTF.